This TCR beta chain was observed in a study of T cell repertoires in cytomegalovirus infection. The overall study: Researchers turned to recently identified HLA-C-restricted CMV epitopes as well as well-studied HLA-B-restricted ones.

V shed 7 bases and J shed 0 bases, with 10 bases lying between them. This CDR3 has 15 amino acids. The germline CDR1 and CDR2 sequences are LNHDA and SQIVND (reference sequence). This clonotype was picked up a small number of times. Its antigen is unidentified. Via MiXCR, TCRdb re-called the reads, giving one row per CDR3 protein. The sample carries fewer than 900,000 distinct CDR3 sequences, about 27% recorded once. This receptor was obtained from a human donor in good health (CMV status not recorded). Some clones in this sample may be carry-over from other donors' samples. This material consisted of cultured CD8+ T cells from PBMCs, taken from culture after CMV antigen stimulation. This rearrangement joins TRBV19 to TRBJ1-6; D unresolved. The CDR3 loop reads CASKAESSYNSPLHF. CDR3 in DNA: TGTGCCAGTAAGGCAGAGAGCTCCTATAATTCACCCCTCCACTTT.